The TCR beta chain described here comes from a study of shared clonotypes between healthy human individuals (TCRdb year 2020). Notes on the research overall: The cohort comprised a couple of women and three men aged 18 to 49 years. Per donor, leukapheresis produced somewhere between about 0.9 and 9.5 billion PBMCs. For each donor, CD4 naive and CD4 memory were each run on three plates, CD8 naive on two plates, and CD8 memory on one plate. To increase sequencing depth and limit assay-specific biases, TCR repertoire library preparation and sequencing were carried out by different laboratories using diverse techniques. The study deeply sequenced blood TCR repertoires of five healthy adults to estimate repertoire size and the extent of clonotype sharing between individuals. Broad study findings and their caveats: Higher generation probabilities were observed for clonotypes shared by all four sorted-subset donors than for non-shared clonotypes. Sampling was limited to blood, and TCR repertoires in tissue likely differ from TCR repertoires in blood. Rarefaction of sorted-subset datasets indicated incomplete sequencing despite the large sequencing depth. The small number of donors limited the genetic and exposure-history diversity represented. Pairwise subsampling led to the expectation that sequencing depth would affect the degree of clonotype sharing among donors. When several donors were compared, the shared fraction of clonotypes was about 5.5% for naive CD4, 3.5% to 4% for naive CD8, 2% to 2.5% for memory CD4, and around 0.37% for memory CD8. Estimated clonotype richness was generally larger for naive than for memory subsets.

The donors were healthy, HIV-negative adults who had no recently reported acute infections or vaccinations. Every donor was a Caucasian adult living in Nashville, Tennessee, USA. Magnetic negative selection was used to enrich CD4+ T cells, after which naive cells were positively selected on CD45RA and the negative fraction became the memory subset. Blood was collected by leukapheresis, and PBMCs were isolated by Ficoll-Histopaque density gradient centrifugation and then cryopreserved in liquid nitrogen vapor phase. Analytical flow cytometry was used to check the purity and quantity of every magnetically sorted T cell population. Genomic DNA was isolated from each sorted fraction and quantified by UV absorbance on a Nanodrop 2000c. Using the deep immunoSEQ assay, TCR CDR3 regions were amplified from genomic DNA by multiplex PCR. Genomic DNA extracted from each cell subset was distributed evenly over all wells of several immunoSEQ 96-well plates, and each plate served as one replicate. For sorted subsets, roughly 0.2 ug genomic DNA, equal to 30,000 to 35,000 T cell genomes, was loaded into each replicate PCR. The purified libraries were quantified using a Qubit 3.0 fluorometer, sized with a Bioanalyzer 2100, and then quantified again using the KAPA Library Quantification kit. Each immunoSEQ 96-well plate was sequenced on its own single-read 150-cycle Illumina NextSeq 550 flow cell. Per the original workflow: Because the immunoSEQ output included only junctional sequences and no quality scores, the filtering could not be the same as the filtering used for full-length reads. Sequences were annotated with PyIR, a Python wrapper for IgBLAST v1.9, and V/J genes and CDR3 were assigned using IMGT germline references. Reads were filtered out if the reads had weak V/J assignments (E-value above 1e-6), no CDR3, stop codons, out-of-frame junctions, or ambiguous translated residues. V3J clonotypes were defined as sequences sharing the same inferred V gene, J gene, and CDR3 amino acid sequence. To compute the percentage overlap between repertoires, the number of shared unique clonotypes was divided by the size of the smaller repertoire. RTK rarefaction, the Chao1 estimator, and Recon v2.1 estimates of unobserved clonotypes were used to assess repertoire richness. For all TCRbeta clonotypes obtained by the gDNA method from a few donors, generation probabilities were computed with OLGA. As stored in TCRdb, this immuneACCESS dataset retains in-frame rearrangements with V and J assigned. A fraction of the clones does not appear; measured against another copy, unresolved V genes explain less than half of the discrepancy, and the remainder lacks a known reason. The DNA was the basis for D and trimming; V, J and clone size are from that table. The sample has about 2.4 million clones on record, roughly 93% of them singletons. 0.36% of the sample belongs to the ten largest clones.

This clone occurred a few times. Its antigen remains undetermined. Nothing much larger sits one base from this clone, and base qualities are not available. From its cysteine to its phenylalanine, the CDR3 spans 13 amino acids. Of the read, only the CDR3 DNA is kept; its 39 bases are in frame from base 1. Taken from the germline V gene, the CDR1 and CDR2 loops are SGHDT and YYEEEE. A distance of 13 bases separates the germline ends of V and J, which lose 5 bases and 8 bases respectively. The TCR originated in a man between 18 and 35 years old in good health. Some clones in this sample may be carry-over from other donors' samples. Sequencing used naive CD4+ T cells from PBMCs. Read against the paper, the sample's cell subset or site label means: CD45RA+ positively selected. The chain is made from TRBV5-6 and TRBJ1-4; the D region possibly corresponds to TRBD1 (5 bases align). The DNA reads TGTGCCAGCAGGCCCCAGGGCGGCGAAAAACTGTTTTTT. This encodes CASRPQGGEKLFF.